Listed here are 21 T cell receptor beta chains from one sample, sequenced in a study of T cell repertoires in cytomegalovirus infection. TCRdb redid the calling of the reads with MiXCR, one entry per CDR3 protein. The sample records 740,000 or so distinct CDR3 sequences, approximately 40% being singletons. Material: PBMCs. Every receptor here comes from a human donor in good health (CMV status not recorded). Some clones in this sample may be carry-over from other donors' samples.

The rearrangement links TRBV19 to TRBJ1-2; a weak D match, TRBD1 (5 bases). Trimming cost V 8 bases and J 0 bases, with 16 bases left between them. CDR1 is LNHDA and CDR2 is SQIVND in the germline V gene (reference sequence). This CDR3 contains 15 residues. In DNA, the CDR3 is TGTGCCAGTTCGCGGCAGGGAATCACTAACTATGGCTACACCTTC. Protein sequence: CASSRQGITNYGYTF.

To note about this clonotype: A read error is possible here, since a much larger clone lies one base away. The conserved phenylalanine or tryptophan is not found at the CDR3 terminus, so this likely reflects a read error. The chain carries TRBV7-8 and TRBJ2-7, with a weak D call TRBD1 (5 bases). Trimming took 0 bases from V and 3 from J, leaving 9 bases between them. Germline V gives CDR1 SGHVS, CDR2 FQNEAQ. There are 14 residues in the CDR3. The CDR3 DNA follows: TGTGCCAGCAGCTTAGCGACAGCAGGCTACGAGCAGTACTTA. This sequence encodes CASSLATAGYEQYL.

The chain links TRBV20-1 to TRBJ1-2; no clear D. The CDR3 sequence is 12 residues long. V was cut by 3 bases and J by 2 bases, with 7 bases left in between. CDR1 and CDR2 from the germline V gene are DFQATT and SNEGSKA (reference sequence). The CDR3 nucleotides are TGCAGTGCTAGGGGCGGGAACTATGGCTACACCTTC. Protein: CSARGGNYGYTF.

This clonotype was seen many times. This chain joins TRBV28 and TRBJ1-2, with a weak D call TRBD1 (6 bases). Germline values: CDR1 MDHEN, CDR2 SYDVKM. The CDR3 has 14 amino acids. V dropped 5 bases and J dropped 5 bases, with 15 bases sitting between them. CDR3: CASSQGDRSYGYTF. CDR3 sequence (DNA): TGTGCCAGCAGTCAGGGAGACAGGAGTTATGGCTACACCTTC.

This clonotype was recorded a few times. V and J are TRBV14 and TRBJ2-5; TRBD2 agrees at 8 bases. Trimming at V came to 0 bases and at J to 5 bases, leaving 8 bases not matched to a gene. The CDR3 sequence is 16 residues long. Germline assignment: CDR1 SGHDN and CDR2 FVKESK. This CDR3 reads CASSQDPAGVGETQYF. CDR3 DNA: TGTGCCAGCAGCCAAGATCCAGCGGGAGTAGGGGAGACCCAGTACTTC.

The chain uses TRBV12-3 or TRBV12-4 and TRBJ1-5; 8 nucleotides line up with TRBD1. The CDR3 contains 15 residues. V lost 6 bases to trimming and J lost 4 bases; unmatched junction nucleotides: 8. The CDR3 DNA follows: TGTGCCAGCAGACCCTCGGACAGGGAAAATCAGCCCCAGCATTTT. This encodes CASRPSDRENQPQHF.

There are a few counts of this clonotype. CDR3 bases: TGTGCCAGCATTCCTTGGACGCTCCGCAGGGATTTTCTTCCTGAAGCTTTCTTT. Encoded protein: CASIPWTLRRDFLPEAFF. This chain links TRBV6-1 with TRBJ1-1; D is perhaps TRBD1 (5 bases). V lost 7 bases and J lost 6, with 30 bases in between. Germline lookup yields CDR1 MNHNS and CDR2 SASEGT. The CDR3 is made up of 18 amino acids.

The chain uses TRBV2 and TRBJ2-1; D uncertain. The V and J ends lost 5 bases and 3 bases respectively, with 8 bases between them. Per the germline V gene, CDR1 is SNHLY and CDR2 is FYNNEI. The CDR3 loop spans 13 amino acids. CDR3 region: CASSSDGYNEQFF. The CDR3 nucleotides are TGTGCCAGCAGTTCGGACGGCTACAATGAGCAGTTCTTC.

This clonotype has a handful of counts. The gene calls are TRBV12-3 or TRBV12-4 and TRBJ2-7; TRBD2 is a possible D gene (5 bases). The CDR3 length is 13 residues. Trimming removed 7 bases at V and 3 bases at J, with 13 bases between. In DNA, the CDR3 is TGTGCCAGCACCCTAGAGGGCGGCTACGAGCAGTACTTC. Translated, it gives CASTLEGGYEQYF.

Points on this clonotype: Possible read error: a much larger clone is one base away. The chain employs TRBV7-2 and TRBJ1-4; a possible D gene is TRBD1 (5 bases). The germline V gene encodes CDR1 SGHTA and CDR2 FQGNSA. This CDR3 has 14 amino acids. V lost 6 bases, J lost 5 bases, and 13 bases lay in between. The CDR3 region is CASSRDWVNEKLFF. The CDR3 DNA reads TGTGCCAGCAGTCGGGACTGGGTAAATGAAAAACTGTTTTTT.

The V and J genes are TRBV15 and TRBJ1-1; D is possibly TRBD1 (5 bases). This CDR3 region has 16 residues. Between the trimmed V and J ends, which lost 0 bases and 9 bases, there was a span of 20 bases. Germline V lookup: CDR1 LNHNV, CDR2 YYDKDF (reference sequence). The CDR3, as DNA: TGTGCCACCAGCAGAGAATGGACGAGGCAGGGAGAGAAAGCTTTCTTT. It is translated as CATSREWTRQGEKAFF.

This clonotype was detected only a few times. One end of the junction does not line up with germline, which may come from a read error. J is TRBJ2-7 and V is TRBV4-1; D is perhaps TRBD1 (6 bases). The CDR3 contains 15 residues. CDR1 is MGHRA, CDR2 YSYEKL, per germline. The CDR3 nucleotides are TGTGCCAGCAGCCAAGACCTTAGGGGGAACTACGAGCAGTACTTC. Translated: CASSQDLRGNYEQYF.

This clonotype has more than one count but fewer than ten. The V and J genes are TRBV6-1 and TRBJ2-2, with 7 bases aligning to TRBD1. From germline, CDR1 is MNHNS and CDR2 SASEGT. The CDR3 totals 13 residues. The V gene end was trimmed by 8 bases and the J gene end by 5 bases; junction bases not matched to a gene: 5. The CDR3: CASGTDGTGELFF. Here the CDR3 DNA reads TGTGCCAGCGGGACAGATGGGACCGGGGAGCTGTTTTTT.

There are a few counts of this clonotype. This chain links TRBV6-1 with TRBJ2-7; TRBD1 might be the D (6 bases). The CDR3 contains 15 residues. CDR1 is MNHNS, CDR2 SASEGT, per germline. Trimming removed 5 bases from V and 0 bases from J, with 14 bases in between. CDR3 sequence reads: CASSKGTLSSYEQYF. CDR3 DNA sequence: TGTGCCAGCAGTAAGGGGACACTAAGCTCCTACGAGCAGTACTTC.

This clonotype came up once. This chain connects TRBV27 to TRBJ1-2, with 9 bases matching TRBD1. CDR3 length: 15 residues. Per germline, CDR1 MNHEY and CDR2 SMNVEV (reference sequence). V shed 2 bases and J 2 bases; nucleotides not matched to a gene: 3. The CDR3 DNA reads TGTGCCAGCAGTTTAATACAGGGGGCAAACTATGGCTACACCTTC. It codes for CASSLIQGANYGYTF.

There are a few counts of this clonotype. This rearrangement joins TRBV10-3 to TRBJ1-1, with D hard to call. Trimming stripped 2 bases from V and 3 bases from J, with 7 bases between. This CDR3 has 13 amino acids. Germline assignment: CDR1 ENHRY and CDR2 SYGVKD. The CDR3 loop is CAISEERDTEAFF. Written as DNA, the CDR3 is TGTGCCATCAGTGAGGAGAGGGACACTGAAGCTTTCTTT.

This clonotype was detected a few times. The chain couples TRBV7-6 to TRBJ2-2, with D perhaps TRBD1 (6 bases). V lost 4 bases and J lost 3, with 12 bases in between. The CDR3 has 15 amino acids. Germline V gene data show CDR1 as SGHVS and CDR2 as FNYEAQ. The CDR3 DNA follows: TGTGCCAGCAGCTCGGCAGGGGCTTACACCGGGGAGCTGTTTTTT. This sequence encodes CASSSAGAYTGELFF. Supplemented by reference TRBV7-6 and TRBJ2-2, the full variable domain reads GAGVSQSPRYKVTKRGQDVALRCDPISGHVSLYWYRQALGQGPEFLTYFNYEAQQDKSGLPNDRFSAERPEGSISTLTIQRTEQRDSAMYRCASSSAGAYTGELFFGEGSRLTVL.

The chain employs TRBV7-2 and TRBJ1-1; no clear D gene. Per the germline V gene, CDR1 is SGHTA and CDR2 is FQGNSA. V was clipped by 5 bases and J by 4 bases, with 11 bases between them. The CDR3 runs to 13 residues. The CDR3 DNA reads TGTGCCAGCAGCACCGGGAGGCGCACTGAAGCTTTCTTT. Translated, it gives CASSTGRRTEAFF. The entire variable domain, with the rest obtained from reference TRBV7-2 and TRBJ1-1, is as follows: GAGVSQSPSNKVTEKGKDVELRCDPISGHTALYWYRQSLGQGLEFLIYFQGNSAPDKSGLPSDRFSAERTGGSVSTLTIQRTQQEDSAVYLCASSTGRRTEAFFGQGTRLTVV.

This clonotype came up once. Mismatch with germline at one junction end may stem from a read error. The V gene is TRBV7-2, the J gene TRBJ1-3; D is ambiguous. The CDR3 sequence is 15 residues long. From germline, CDR1 is SGHTA and CDR2 FQGNSA. CDR3 nucleotide sequence: TGTGCCAGCAGCTTAGAGCCCGGCTCTGGAAACACCATAGATTTT. The encoded protein is CASSLEPGSGNTIDF.

The sample holds many counts of this clonotype. The chain is built from TRBV7-2 and TRBJ1-1; D uncertain. V dropped 5 bases and J dropped 0 bases, with 13 bases sitting between them. This CDR3 is 15 amino acids long. Germline loops: CDR1 SGHTA, CDR2 FQGNSA. CDR3 in amino acids: CASSPRVNMNTEAFF. Written as DNA, the CDR3 is TGTGCCAGCAGCCCGAGAGTTAATATGAACACTGAAGCTTTCTTT.

The rearrangement uses TRBV28 and TRBJ1-1; 7 bases agree with TRBD1. Per the germline V gene, CDR1 is MDHEN and CDR2 is SYDVKM. V gave up 6 bases and J gave up 11 bases; unmatched junction bases: 21. The CDR3 is 16 residues long. CDR3 residues: CASRGLQGLSFLVAFF. CDR3 DNA: TGTGCCAGCAGGGGCCTACAGGGGCTATCCTTTTTGGTCGCTTTCTTT.